The next 19 T cell receptor beta chains were all read from a single sample in a study of blood T cells in healthy people across ages. Sample-barcoded 5' priming and a J-beta primer mix drove a second PCR of 7 to 11 cycles. TCRdb recomputed calls from the 5' RACE reads with MiXCR, one row per CDR3 protein. The sample carries around 1,700,000 distinct CDR3 sequences, over 25% recorded once. Material: blood. These receptors all come from a woman aged 25 to 39 in good health.

The chain couples TRBV6-1 to TRBJ2-2; D perhaps matches TRBD1 (5 bases). The CDR3 totals 13 residues. Looked up from germline, CDR1 is MNHNS and CDR2 is SASEGT. Deletions cut 4 bases from V and 7 bases from J, with 10 bases between. In nucleotides, the CDR3 is TGTGCCAGCAGTGTACAGGATTACGGGGAGCTGTTTTTT. Protein: CASSVQDYGELFF.

V and J are TRBV5-6 and TRBJ1-5, with D perhaps TRBD1 (5 bases). With 0 bases removed from V and 7 bases from J, the gap between germline ends came to 8 bases. CDR3 size: 13 residues. Germline loops: CDR1 SGHDT, CDR2 YYEEEE. The DNA for the CDR3 is TGTGCCAGCAGCTTGGACAGGAGACAGCCCCAGCATTTT. Amino acid sequence: CASSLDRRQPQHF.

The gene calls are TRBV20-1 and TRBJ2-5; possibly TRBD1 or TRBD2 for D (6 bases each). The CDR3 contains 13 residues. Trimming left V 6 bases short and J 7 bases short, with 18 bases between. CDR1 and CDR2 (germline): DFQATT, SNEGSKA (reference sequence). The CDR3 reads CSAYGTRGGTQYF. CDR3 sequence (DNA): TGCAGTGCATACGGGACTCGAGGGGGGACCCAGTACTTC.

The chain employs TRBV6-5 and TRBJ1-2; 7 positions agree with TRBD1. V gave up 4 bases and J gave up 8 bases; unmatched junction bases: 16. The CDR3 extends over 16 amino acids. Per the germline V gene, CDR1 is MNHEY and CDR2 is SVGAGI. The CDR3 reads CASSSSRPDRARGYTF. The DNA for the CDR3 is TGTGCCAGCAGTTCCAGCCGGCCCGACAGGGCCCGCGGCTACACCTTC.

The sample holds a few counts of this clonotype. V and J are TRBV4-3 and TRBJ2-1; D is undetermined. The better agreement between TRBJ2-7 and the DNA end casts doubt on the J call. Germline V gene sequence: CDR1 LGHNA, CDR2 YSLEER. The CDR3 covers 15 residues. DNA for the CDR3: TGCGCCAGCAGCCAAGACTCGGAGACCTACAATGAGCAGTACTTC. It yields the protein CASSQDSETYNEQYF.

This clonotype was observed a handful of times. V gene TRBV20-1 combines with J gene TRBJ2-1; no clear D. The last part of the DNA fits TRBJ2-7 better; the J call may be wrong. Germline-derived CDR1 and CDR2 are DFQATT and SNEGSKA (reference sequence). The CDR3 is 12 amino acids. The CDR3 DNA reads as TGCAGTGCTAGAGAGGGGTACAATGAGCAGTACTTC. This codes for CSAREGYNEQYF.

The chain employs TRBV7-2 and TRBJ2-7; TRBD1 aligns across 9 bases. After removal of 2 bases from V and 0 bases from J, the junction contained 8 bases not matched to a gene. This CDR3 spans 17 amino acids. Germline CDR1 reads SGHTA; CDR2 reads FQGNSA. CDR3 in amino acids: CASSLRKGTGSSYEQYF. Here the CDR3 DNA reads TGTGCCAGCAGCTTACGTAAGGGGACAGGGAGCTCCTACGAGCAGTACTTC.

In regard to this clonotype: A much larger clone is a single base away; this may be a read error. The chain uses TRBV7-6 and TRBJ2-1; 8 nucleotides agree with TRBD2. The J call is doubtful: the DNA matches TRBJ2-7 better. This CDR3 is 13 amino acids long. CDR1 and CDR2 (germline): SGHVS, FNYEAQ. The CDR3 protein is CASSDRTSNEQYF. The CDR3 bases are TGTGCCAGCAGCGACCGGACTAGCAATGAGCAGTACTTC.

About this clonotype: Just one base apart from a much larger clone, this may be a read error. The J gene is TRBJ2-3, the V gene TRBV5-1; possible D gene TRBD2, 5 bases. Trimming removed 6 bases from V and 5 bases from J, with 13 bases in between. This CDR3 has 13 residues. Germline V CDR1 and CDR2: SGHRS, YFSETQ. The CDR3 nucleotides read TGCGCCAGCAACTCACCAGGAGGAGATACGCAGTATTTT. Protein: CASNSPGGDTQYF.

This clonotype was observed a few times. The genes are TRBV29-1 and TRBJ1-4; D is possibly TRBD1 (5 bases). The germline CDR1 and CDR2 sequences are SQVTM and ANQGSEA. V gave up 6 bases and J gave up 8 bases, with 19 bases separating them. The CDR3 consists of 14 residues. The CDR3 DNA follows: TGCAGCGTCGCCTCGGCGAAGGACATGGAAAAACTGTTTTTT. Translated, it gives CSVASAKDMEKLFF. Looking up the rest from reference TRBV29-1 and TRBJ1-4 gives the full variable domain: SAVISQKPSRDICQRGTSLTIQCQVDSQVTMMFWYRQQPGQSLTLIATANQGSEATYESGFVIDKFPISRPNLTFSTLTVSNMSPEDSSIYLCSVASAKDMEKLFFGSGTQLSVL.

This clonotype was observed many times. The CDR3 sequence is CASSLTYNSYNEQFF. DNA for the CDR3: TGTGCCAGCAGCCTCACATACAACTCCTACAATGAGCAGTTCTTC. The J gene is TRBJ2-1, the V gene TRBV7-2; D remains unclear. The CDR3 covers 15 residues. Germline V lookup: CDR1 SGHTA, CDR2 FQGNSA. V was cut by 5 bases and J by 0 bases, with 11 bases left in between. Drawing the rest from reference TRBV7-2 and TRBJ2-1, the complete variable domain is GAGVSQSPSNKVTEKGKDVELRCDPISGHTALYWYRQSLGQGLEFLIYFQGNSAPDKSGLPSDRFSAERTGGSVSTLTIQRTQQEDSAVYLCASSLTYNSYNEQFFGPGTRLTVL.

This clonotype has only one observation. The V and J genes are TRBV5-6 and TRBJ1-5, with 11 bases identical to TRBD1. Germline V lookup: CDR1 SGHDT, CDR2 YYEEEE. The CDR3 sequence is 18 residues long. J was trimmed by 0 bases and V by 0 bases; bases with no gene match: 5. The DNA of the CDR3 is TGTGCCAGCAGCTTGGGGGGACAGGGGGTATATAGCAATCAGCCCCAGCATTTT. This codes for CASSLGGQGVYSNQPQHF.

CDR3: CASSQSLAYEQYF. The DNA for the CDR3 is TGTGCCAGCAGCCAAAGCCTCGCCTACGAGCAGTACTTC. The V gene is TRBV3-1, the J gene TRBJ2-7; D not resolved. This CDR3 spans 13 amino acids. V was trimmed by 2 bases and J by 2 bases, leaving 7 bases between them. CDR1 and CDR2 (germline): LGHDT, YNNKEL (reference sequence).

The chain recombines TRBV4-1 with TRBJ2-7; 8 nucleotides agree with TRBD2. This CDR3 is 15 amino acids long. Germline V gene lookup returns CDR1 MGHRA and CDR2 YSYEKL. J lost 4 bases, V lost 0 bases, and 5 bases had no gene match. CDR3 bases: TGCGCCAGCAGCCAAGATCGCGGGGGGCTTTACGAGCAGTACTTC. As protein: CASSQDRGGLYEQYF.

This chain links TRBV5-5 with TRBJ1-1; D not certain. Germline lookup yields CDR1 SGHKS and CDR2 YYEKEE (reference sequence). The CDR3 runs to 13 residues. The V end was cut by 2 bases, the J end by 3 bases, with 8 bases between. CDR3 in amino acids: CASSFAPDTEAFF. CDR3 sequence (DNA): TGTGCCAGCAGCTTTGCGCCTGACACTGAAGCTTTCTTT.

V is TRBV20-1 and J is TRBJ2-1; 10 nucleotides line up with TRBD2. This CDR3 has 14 amino acids. The junction had 10 bases not matched to a gene; V was cut back by 7 bases and J by 7 bases. Germline values: CDR1 DFQATT, CDR2 SNEGSKA (reference sequence). CDR3 in amino acids: CSGEREGIGNEQFF. CDR3 DNA sequence: TGCAGTGGTGAGCGGGAGGGTATTGGGAATGAGCAGTTCTTC.

This clonotype was detected many times. V usage is TRBV4-2 and J usage is TRBJ2-7; 8 nucleotides align to TRBD1. In germline, CDR1 is LGHNA, CDR2 YNFKEQ. CDR3 length: 15 amino acids. V trimming: 0 bases; J trimming: 3 bases; junction bases outside the gene matches: 4. The CDR3 spells CASSQDAGQGYEQYF. CDR3 bases: TGTGCCAGCAGCCAAGATGCAGGACAGGGCTACGAGCAGTACTTC.

The chain combines TRBV7-9 with TRBJ2-5, with TRBD2 matching 11 bases. This CDR3 spans 18 amino acids. The ends lost 5 bases at V and 2 bases at J; junction bases unmatched: 13. Germline CDR1 and CDR2: SEHNR and FQNEAQ (reference sequence). The CDR3 sequence is CASSPTRRLAGGQETQYF. Written as DNA, the CDR3 is TGTGCCAGCAGCCCGACGCGCCGGCTAGCGGGGGGACAAGAGACCCAGTACTTC.

A word on this clonotype: The junction shows a germline mismatch at one end, possibly a read error. The gene calls are TRBV10-3 and TRBJ1-6; TRBD1 agrees at 10 bases. Germline loops: CDR1 ENHRY, CDR2 SYGVKD. This CDR3 region has 16 residues. CDR3 in DNA: TGCGCCATCAGGACAGGGGGTGGTTCTAGAGATTCACCCCTCCACTTT. It yields the protein CAIRTGGGSRDSPLHF.